Below, 18 T cell receptor beta chains from the same sample are listed, as sequenced in a study of blood T cell repertoires in COVID-19. Assay: immunoSEQ multiplex PCR; the TCRdb copy retains only in-frame clones and omits some. Of about 68,000 clones listed, about 88% were seen once; the top ten hold 6.3%. Sequencing was done on a sample of peripheral blood. These TCRs come from a man older than 75 with COVID-19, enrolled during active disease.

This chain connects TRBV13 to TRBJ1-1; 7 bases map to TRBD1. The CDR3 is 12 residues long. In germline, CDR1 is PRHDT, CDR2 FYEKMQ (reference sequence). J lost 9 bases, V lost 3 bases, and 4 bases had no gene match. The CDR3 is CASSLGDRQAFF. CDR3 nucleotides: TGTGCCAGCAGCTTGGGGGACAGACAAGCTTTCTTT.

The sample holds one count of this clone. The J gene is TRBJ1-1, the V gene TRBV10-3; 7 nucleotides align to TRBD1. CDR3 length equals 15 residues. Unmatched junction bases numbered 7, after V lost 5 bases and J lost 1 base. Germline CDR1 and CDR2: ENHRY and SYGVKD. CDR3 sequence: CAISLSGGANTEAFF. CDR3 bases: TGTGCCATCAGTCTCTCAGGGGGAGCGAACACTGAAGCTTTCTTT.

The V and J genes are TRBV9 and TRBJ2-5; the match to TRBD1 covers 8 bases. The V gene's germline CDR1 is SGDLS and CDR2 YYNGEE. V lost 4 bases and J lost 2; bases outside the gene matches: 4. The CDR3 length is 14 residues. CDR3 bases: TGTGCCAGCAGCCCCCGGACAGGGCAAGAGACCCAGTACTTC. Amino acid sequence: CASSPRTGQETQYF.

This chain joins TRBV15 and TRBJ1-5; D is ambiguous. In germline, CDR1 is LNHNV, CDR2 YYDKDF (reference sequence). The CDR3 contains 15 residues. V was trimmed by 0 bases and J by 9 bases, leaving 15 bases between them. The CDR3 region has the DNA TGTGCCACCAGCAGAGACGTCGGGGTCCCAGGGCCCCAGCATTTT. This encodes CATSRDVGVPGPQHF.

The chain employs TRBV14 and TRBJ1-1; 7 positions agree with TRBD1. V dropped 4 bases and J dropped 5; count of bases not matched to a gene: 7. CDR3 size: 14 residues. Germline lookup yields CDR1 SGHDN and CDR2 FVKESK. CDR3 amino acids: CASSLYRGSTEAFF. The DNA for the CDR3 is TGTGCCAGCAGCCTATACAGGGGATCGACTGAAGCTTTCTTT.

This sequence joins TRBV9 and TRBJ2-7; 7 bases are a match to TRBD2. The V gene end was trimmed by 4 bases and the J gene end by 3 bases; junction bases not matched to a gene: 10. The CDR3 contains 15 residues. The V gene's germline CDR1 is SGDLS and CDR2 YYNGEE. CDR3 sequence (DNA): TGTGCCAGCAGCCCGTACCCGGGGGGTCTCTACGAGCAGTACTTC. Its translation: CASSPYPGGLYEQYF. Filled out from reference TRBV9 and TRBJ2-7, the complete variable domain reads DSGVTQTPKHLITATGQRVTLRCSPRSGDLSVYWYQQSLDQGLQFLIQYYNGEERAKGNILERFSAQQFPDLHSELNLSSLELGDSALYFCASSPYPGGLYEQYFGPGTRLTVT.

The chain links TRBV10-3 to TRBJ2-1; TRBD2 might be the D (7 bases). The CDR3 consists of 14 residues. CDR1 is ENHRY, CDR2 SYGVKD, per germline. Trimming took off 6 bases at V and 2 bases at J, with 11 bases between the two ends. This CDR3 reads CAIRGGDTYNEQFF. CDR3 nucleotide sequence: TGTGCCATCAGGGGGGGGGACACCTACAATGAGCAGTTCTTC.

Written as DNA, the CDR3 is TGCAGTGCCCACTCTGGAAACACCATATATTTT. It is translated as CSAHSGNTIYF. The rearrangement links TRBV20-1 to TRBJ1-3, with no clear D. The germline gives CDR1 DFQATT, CDR2 SNEGSKA (reference sequence). This CDR3 is built from 11 residues. Trimming took off 6 bases at V and 0 bases at J, with 3 bases between the two ends.

V and J are TRBV4-2 and TRBJ1-2; D remains unclear. Trimming stripped 1 base from V and 7 bases from J, with 7 bases between. From germline, CDR1 is LGHNA and CDR2 YNFKEQ. The CDR3 is made up of 12 amino acids. CDR3 nucleotide sequence: TGTGCCAGCAGCCAAGGCCGGTTTGGCTACACCTTC. It yields the protein CASSQGRFGYTF.

V and J are TRBV6-5 and TRBJ1-4; 9 bases agree with TRBD1. V was pared by 2 bases and J by 11 bases, with 3 bases of the junction left unmatched. The CDR3 is 13 amino acids. Germline V gene sequence: CDR1 MNHEY, CDR2 SVGAGI. The CDR3 sequence is CASSYAQGAKLFF. The DNA for the CDR3 is TGTGCCAGCAGTTACGCACAGGGGGCTAAACTGTTTTTT.

The chain links TRBV19 to TRBJ1-1, with D maybe TRBD1 (6 bases). Trimming removed 5 bases at V and 7 bases at J, with 20 bases between. Germline V CDR1 and CDR2: LNHDA, SQIVND (reference sequence). The CDR3 sequence is 15 residues long. The CDR3: CASSPARAARGEAFF. CDR3 bases: TGTGCCAGTAGTCCCGCGAGGGCGGCCAGGGGTGAAGCTTTCTTT.

The rearrangement joins TRBV5-4 to TRBJ1-2; 12 bases agree with TRBD1. This CDR3 is 17 amino acids long. Germline CDR1 is SGHNT and CDR2 is YYREEE (reference sequence). V gave up 0 bases and J gave up 6 bases; unmatched junction bases: 9. DNA of the CDR3: TGTGCCAGCAGCTTGGAGGGACAGGGGGCGAGAACACATGGCTACACCTTC. Translating gives CASSLEGQGARTHGYTF.

V gene TRBV5-4 combines with J gene TRBJ2-1, with TRBD2 identical over 10 bases. The V segment lost 4 bases and the J segment 3 bases; nucleotides outside the gene matches: 7. Per the germline V gene, CDR1 is SGHNT and CDR2 is YYREEE (reference sequence). The CDR3 has 16 residues. CDR3 sequence: CASSRGLAENYNEQFF. As DNA, the CDR3 is TGTGCCAGCAGCAGAGGACTAGCGGAGAACTACAATGAGCAGTTCTTC.

The rearrangement joins TRBV18 to TRBJ2-3; D may be TRBD2 (7 bases). V lost 1 base, J lost 6 bases, and 20 bases lay in between. The germline CDR1 and CDR2 sequences are KGHSH and LQKENI. The CDR3 contains 17 residues. The CDR3: CASSPQGWGGRVDTQYF. CDR3 DNA sequence: TGTGCCAGCTCACCACAAGGGTGGGGGGGCCGTGTGGATACGCAGTATTTT.

The chain carries TRBV6-5 and TRBJ2-3; D remains unclear. Per germline, CDR1 MNHEY and CDR2 SVGAGI. This CDR3 spans 14 amino acids. V lost 7 bases to trimming and J lost 3 bases, with 14 bases between them. In DNA, the CDR3 is TGTGCCAGCACAGTGGCCACATTTACAGATACGCAGTATTTT. Its protein product is CASTVATFTDTQYF.

The V gene is TRBV24-1, the J gene TRBJ2-2, with D perhaps TRBD1 (6 bases). The V gene's germline CDR1 is KGHDR and CDR2 SFDVKD. The length of the CDR3 is 16 residues. Trimming pared 2 bases from V and 0 bases from J, leaving 9 bases between. The CDR3 DNA follows: TGTGCCACCAGTGATTCCGGGACACCGAACACCGGGGAGCTGTTTTTT. Translation gives CATSDSGTPNTGELFF.

The chain links TRBV19 to TRBJ1-3, with D unresolved. This CDR3 comprises 15 residues. V was pared by 1 base and J by 0 bases, with 7 bases between. Germline loops: CDR1 LNHDA, CDR2 SQIVND (reference sequence). CDR3 DNA sequence: TGTGCCAGTAGTATAGCACAGATCTCTGGAAACACCATATATTTT. Its translation is CASSIAQISGNTIYF.

V is TRBV18 and J is TRBJ2-1, with D possibly TRBD2 on 5 matching bases. The germline V and J ends were trimmed by 3 bases and 3 bases, with 6 bases remaining between them. This CDR3 has 13 amino acids. CDR1 and CDR2 from the germline V gene are KGHSH and LQKENI. CDR3 in amino acids: CASSPAGYNEQFF. CDR3 bases: TGTGCCAGCTCACCTGCGGGCTACAATGAGCAGTTCTTC.